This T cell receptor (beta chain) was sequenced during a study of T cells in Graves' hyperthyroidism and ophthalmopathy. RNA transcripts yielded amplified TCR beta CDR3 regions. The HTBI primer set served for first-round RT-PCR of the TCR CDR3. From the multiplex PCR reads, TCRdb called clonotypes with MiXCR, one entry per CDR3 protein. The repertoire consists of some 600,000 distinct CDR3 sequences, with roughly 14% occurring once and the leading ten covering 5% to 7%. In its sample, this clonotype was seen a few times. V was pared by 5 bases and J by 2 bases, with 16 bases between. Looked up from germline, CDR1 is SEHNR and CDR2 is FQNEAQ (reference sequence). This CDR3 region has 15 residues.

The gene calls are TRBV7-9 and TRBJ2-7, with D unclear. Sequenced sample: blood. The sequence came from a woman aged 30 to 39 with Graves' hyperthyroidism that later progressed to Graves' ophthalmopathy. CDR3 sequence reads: CASSPVSRPAYEQYF. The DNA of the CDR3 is TGTGCCAGCAGCCCGGTCTCCAGACCAGCCTACGAGCAGTACTTC.